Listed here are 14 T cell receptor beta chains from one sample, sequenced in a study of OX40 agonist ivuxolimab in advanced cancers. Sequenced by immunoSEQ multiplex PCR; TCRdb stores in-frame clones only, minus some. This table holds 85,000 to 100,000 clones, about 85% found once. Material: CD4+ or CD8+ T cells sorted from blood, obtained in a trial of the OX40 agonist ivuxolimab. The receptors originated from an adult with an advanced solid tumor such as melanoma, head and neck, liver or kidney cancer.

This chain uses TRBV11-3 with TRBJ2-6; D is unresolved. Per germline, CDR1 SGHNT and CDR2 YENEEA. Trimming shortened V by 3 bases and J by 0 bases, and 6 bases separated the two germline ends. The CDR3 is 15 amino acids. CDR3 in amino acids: CASSLWSSGANVLTF. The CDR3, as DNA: TGTGCCAGCAGCTTGTGGAGCTCTGGGGCCAACGTCCTGACTTTC.

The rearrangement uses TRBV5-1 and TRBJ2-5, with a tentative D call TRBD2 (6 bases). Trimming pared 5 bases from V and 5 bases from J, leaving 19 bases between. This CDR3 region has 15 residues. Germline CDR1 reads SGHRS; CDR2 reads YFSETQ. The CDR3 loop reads CASRTRGGDGETQYF. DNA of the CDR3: TGCGCCAGCAGAACGAGGGGAGGTGACGGGGAGACCCAGTACTTC.

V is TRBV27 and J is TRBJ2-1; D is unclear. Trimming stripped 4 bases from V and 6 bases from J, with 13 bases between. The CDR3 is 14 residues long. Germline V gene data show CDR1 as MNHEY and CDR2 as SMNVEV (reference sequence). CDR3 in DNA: TGTGCCAGCAGTTACAGTGGGCGGTTCAATGAGCAGTTCTTC. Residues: CASSYSGRFNEQFF.

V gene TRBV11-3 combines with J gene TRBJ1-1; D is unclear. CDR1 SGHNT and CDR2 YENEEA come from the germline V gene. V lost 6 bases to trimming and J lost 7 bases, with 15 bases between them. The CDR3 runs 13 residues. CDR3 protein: CASRPLGKGEAFF. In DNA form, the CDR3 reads TGTGCCAGCAGGCCTTTGGGAAAGGGTGAAGCTTTCTTT.

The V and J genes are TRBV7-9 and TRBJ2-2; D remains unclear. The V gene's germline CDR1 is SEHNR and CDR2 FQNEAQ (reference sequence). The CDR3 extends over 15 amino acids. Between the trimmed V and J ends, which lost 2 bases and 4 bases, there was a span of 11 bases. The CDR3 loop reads CASSLIPPSTGELFF. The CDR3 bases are TGTGCCAGCAGCTTAATCCCCCCCTCCACCGGGGAGCTGTTTTTT.

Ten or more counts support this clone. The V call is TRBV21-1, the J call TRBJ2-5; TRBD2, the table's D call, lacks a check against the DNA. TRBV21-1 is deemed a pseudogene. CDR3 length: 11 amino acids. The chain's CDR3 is CASSEEETQYF. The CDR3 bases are TGTGCCAGCAGCGAGGAAGAGACCCAGTACTTC.

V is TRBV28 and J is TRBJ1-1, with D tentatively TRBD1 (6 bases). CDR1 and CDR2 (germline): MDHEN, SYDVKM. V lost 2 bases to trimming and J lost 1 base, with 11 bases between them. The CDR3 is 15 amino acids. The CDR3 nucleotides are TGTGCCAGCAGTTTACTAGGGGGGGAGAACACTGAAGCTTTCTTT. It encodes CASSLLGGENTEAFF. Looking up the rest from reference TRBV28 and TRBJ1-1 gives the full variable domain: DVKVTQSSRYLVKRTGEKVFLECVQDMDHENMFWYRQDPGLGLRLIYFSYDVKMKEKGDIPEGYSVSREKKERFSLILESASTNQTSMYLCASSLLGGENTEAFFGQGTRLTVV.

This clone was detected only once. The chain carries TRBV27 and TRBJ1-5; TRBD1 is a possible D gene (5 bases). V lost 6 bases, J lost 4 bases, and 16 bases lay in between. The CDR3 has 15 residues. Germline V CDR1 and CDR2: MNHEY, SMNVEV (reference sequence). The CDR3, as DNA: TGTGCCAGCAGACCCGGGGGAAGTGGTAATCAGCCCCAGCATTTT. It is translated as CASRPGGSGNQPQHF.

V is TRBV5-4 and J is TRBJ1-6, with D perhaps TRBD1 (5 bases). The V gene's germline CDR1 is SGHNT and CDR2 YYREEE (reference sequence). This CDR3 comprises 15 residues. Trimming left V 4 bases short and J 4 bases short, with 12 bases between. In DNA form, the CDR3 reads TGTGCCAGCAGCCGCCTGGGGGATTATAATTCACCCCTCCACTTT. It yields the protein CASSRLGDYNSPLHF.

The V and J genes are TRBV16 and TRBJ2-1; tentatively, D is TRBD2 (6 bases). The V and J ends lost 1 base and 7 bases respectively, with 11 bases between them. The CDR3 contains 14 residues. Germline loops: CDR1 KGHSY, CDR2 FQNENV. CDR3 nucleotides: TGTGCCAGCAGCCAATGGCTAGCGAGGAATGAGCAGTTCTTC. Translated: CASSQWLARNEQFF.

CDR3 DNA sequence: TGTGCCAGCAGTGAATCCGTCGATGGAGGTGGAGATACGCAGTATTTT. Its translation: CASSESVDGGGDTQYF. The V and J genes are TRBV25-1 and TRBJ2-3; D is possibly TRBD2 (5 bases). In germline, CDR1 is MGHDK, CDR2 SYGVNS. V lost 1 base and J 5 bases, leaving 16 bases between the germline ends. The length of the CDR3 is 16 residues.

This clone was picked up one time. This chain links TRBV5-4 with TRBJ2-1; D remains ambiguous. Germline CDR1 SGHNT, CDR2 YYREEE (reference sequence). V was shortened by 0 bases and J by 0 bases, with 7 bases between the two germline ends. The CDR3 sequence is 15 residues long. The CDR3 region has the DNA TGTGCCAGCAGCTTGGGTCGACACTCCTACAATGAGCAGTTCTTC. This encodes CASSLGRHSYNEQFF.

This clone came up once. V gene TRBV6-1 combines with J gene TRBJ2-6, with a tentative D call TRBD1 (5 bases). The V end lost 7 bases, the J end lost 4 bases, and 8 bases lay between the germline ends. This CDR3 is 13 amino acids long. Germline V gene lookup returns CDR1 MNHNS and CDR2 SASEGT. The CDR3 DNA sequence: TGTGCCAGCAAGACAGTAGGGGCCAACGTCCTGACTTTC. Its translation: CASKTVGANVLTF.

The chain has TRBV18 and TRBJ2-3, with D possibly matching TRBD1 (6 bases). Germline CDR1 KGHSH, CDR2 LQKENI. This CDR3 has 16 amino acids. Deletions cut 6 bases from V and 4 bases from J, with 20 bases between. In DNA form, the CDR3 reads TGTGCCAGCTCCCCGCCGCGCCAGGGGTTGGCAGATACGCAGTATTTT. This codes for CASSPPRQGLADTQYF.